Shown below are 30 T cell receptor beta chains from a single sample sequenced in a study of blood T cell repertoires in COVID-19. The repertoire was sequenced with immunoSEQ multiplex PCR; TCRdb's copy has only in-frame clones and lacks some. The repertoire holds about 220,000 clones, with under 90% as singletons. Sequencing input: peripheral blood. These receptors were taken from an elderly woman with acute or convalescent COVID-19.

The rearrangement joins TRBV5-4 to TRBJ2-7; 8 bases match TRBD1. The CDR3 is 15 amino acids. The germline gives CDR1 SGHNT, CDR2 YYREEE (reference sequence). V dropped 7 bases and J dropped 1; count of bases not matched to a gene: 10. This CDR3 reads CASAPGGTGSYEQYF. For the CDR3, the DNA is TGTGCCAGCGCCCCTGGGGGGACAGGTTCCTACGAGCAGTACTTC.

The V call is TRBV19, the J call TRBJ1-4; 7 bases map to TRBD1. The CDR3 totals 15 residues. The junction had 6 bases not matched to a gene; V was cut back by 3 bases and J by 5 bases. From germline, CDR1 is LNHDA and CDR2 SQIVND (reference sequence). The CDR3 DNA reads as TGTGCCAGTAGTATCGACAGGGAACCGAATGAAAAACTGTTTTTT. It encodes CASSIDREPNEKLFF.

The chain carries TRBV18 and TRBJ1-3; D might be TRBD1 (5 bases). CDR3 length equals 16 residues. V was trimmed by 5 bases and J by 2 bases, leaving 16 bases between them. Germline assignment: CDR1 KGHSH and CDR2 LQKENI. CDR3 DNA: TGTGCCAGCTCATCAAATCAGGGTAACGCTGGAAACACCATATATTTT. This codes for CASSSNQGNAGNTIYF.

CDR3: CASSSGTGDKLSNEQFF. The CDR3 DNA follows: TGTGCCAGCAGCTCAGGGACAGGGGATAAACTTAGCAATGAGCAGTTCTTC. The chain links TRBV11-3 to TRBJ2-1; 10 positions agree with TRBD1. This CDR3 has 17 amino acids. From germline, CDR1 is SGHNT and CDR2 YENEEA. V shed 4 bases and J 6 bases; nucleotides not matched to a gene: 12.

This clone occurred a few times. The CDR3 coding sequence is TGTGCCAGCAGGGAGGACAGGGGGCCCAATCAGCCCCAGCATTTT. It specifies CASREDRGPNQPQHF. The rearrangement joins TRBV6-5 to TRBJ1-5; TRBD1 agrees at 11 bases. V dropped 6 bases and J dropped 3; count of bases not matched to a gene: 4. CDR3 length: 15 residues. Germline CDR1 MNHEY, CDR2 SVGAGI.

J is TRBJ1-6 and V is TRBV11-2, with no clear D. The CDR3 sequence is 15 residues long. Germline loops: CDR1 SGHAT, CDR2 FQNNGV. The V and J ends lost 2 bases and 6 bases respectively, with 11 bases between them. The chain's CDR3 is CASSLSSDFNSPLHF. CDR3 coding DNA: TGTGCCAGCAGCTTATCATCAGACTTTAATTCACCCCTCCACTTT.

This sequence joins TRBV7-8 and TRBJ1-2; 7 bases are a match to TRBD1. Germline V lookup: CDR1 SGHVS, CDR2 FQNEAQ. The CDR3 has 13 amino acids. J was trimmed by 8 bases and V by 1 base; bases with no gene match: 4. The CDR3 here is CASSLVQGYGYTF. As DNA, the CDR3 is TGTGCCAGCAGCTTAGTACAGGGGTACGGCTACACCTTC.

The chain is built from TRBV19 and TRBJ1-2; 9 bases match TRBD1. Per germline, CDR1 LNHDA and CDR2 SQIVND (reference sequence). V lost 4 bases to trimming and J lost 4 bases; unmatched junction nucleotides: 7. There are 15 residues in the CDR3. The chain's CDR3 is CASSNPAGQGYGYTF. The DNA for the CDR3 is TGTGCCAGTAGTAACCCCGCGGGACAGGGCTATGGCTACACCTTC.

A few counts support this clone. The chain is built from TRBV6-5 and TRBJ2-3; 11 bases map to TRBD2. Germline loops: CDR1 MNHEY, CDR2 SVGAGI. V lost 6 bases to trimming and J lost 3 bases; unmatched junction nucleotides: 5. The CDR3 totals 15 residues. CDR3 region: CASRRTSGGTDTQYF. The CDR3 coding sequence is TGTGCCAGCAGAAGAACTAGCGGGGGAACAGATACGCAGTATTTT.

The chain couples TRBV5-1 to TRBJ2-3; 7 nucleotides match TRBD1. The germline V gene has CDR1 SGHRS and CDR2 YFSETQ. With V trimmed by 2 bases and J by 5 bases, 8 bases remained unmatched. This CDR3 spans 15 amino acids. In DNA, the CDR3 is TGCGCCAGCAGCTTCACCGGGACAGAAGGAGATACGCAGTATTTT. Protein product: CASSFTGTEGDTQYF. Full variable domain (remainder filled in from reference TRBV5-1 and TRBJ2-3): KAGVTQTPRYLIKTRGQQVTLSCSPISGHRSVSWYQQTPGQGLQFLFEYFSETQRNKGNFPGRFSGRQFSNSRSEMNVSTLELGDSALYLCASSFTGTEGDTQYFGPGTRLTVL.

The chain is built from TRBV12-3 or TRBV12-4 and TRBJ1-2; no firm D call. Trimming removed 6 bases at V and 6 bases at J, with 14 bases between. This CDR3 contains 13 residues. The CDR3 bases are TGTGCCAGCAGCCCGGGTCTCTCCAATGGCTACACCTTC. This codes for CASSPGLSNGYTF.

Regarding this clone: Additional DNA sequences in this sample encode the identical CDR3. The chain joins TRBV7-2 to TRBJ1-5; the match to TRBD1 covers 9 bases. The junction had 2 bases not matched to a gene; V was cut back by 1 base and J by 4 bases. The CDR3 consists of 15 residues. The germline V gene encodes CDR1 SGHTA and CDR2 FQGNSA. The CDR3 nucleotides read TGTGCCAGCAGCTTAGAGGACAGGGGAAATCAGCCCCAGCATTTT. Translation: CASSLEDRGNQPQHF.

The rearrangement joins TRBV7-9 to TRBJ1-2; 7 nucleotides agree with TRBD1. Germline-derived CDR1 and CDR2 are SEHNR and FQNEAQ (reference sequence). The CDR3 sequence is 16 residues long. The J segment lost 2 bases and the V segment lost 4 bases, leaving 10 bases of the junction unmatched. CDR3 sequence: CASSSQGGRSNYGYTF. The CDR3 region has the DNA TGTGCCAGCAGCTCCCAGGGGGGCAGAAGCAACTATGGCTACACCTTC.

The chain employs TRBV11-3 and TRBJ2-3; possibly TRBD2 for D (5 bases). The CDR3 contains 13 residues. Germline V gene data show CDR1 as SGHNT and CDR2 as YENEEA. Trimming took 6 bases from V and 9 from J, leaving 16 bases between them. CDR3 amino acids: CASSPTRLPTQYF. The CDR3 DNA reads TGTGCCAGCAGTCCAACTCGACTACCCACGCAGTATTTT. Drawing the rest from reference TRBV11-3 and TRBJ2-3, the complete variable domain is EAGVVQSPRYKIIEKKQPVAFWCNPISGHNTLYWYLQNLGQGPELLIRYENEEAVDDSQLPKDRFSAERLKGVDSTLKIQPAELGDSAVYLCASSPTRLPTQYFGPGTRLTVL.

This clone has a single count. This chain uses TRBV9 with TRBJ1-3; D ambiguous. The CDR3 length is 15 residues. The germline CDR1 and CDR2 sequences are SGDLS and YYNGEE. Trimming left V 0 bases short and J 0 bases short, with 7 bases between. CDR3 nucleotides: TGTGCCAGCAGCGTAGATCTGAGCTCTGGAAACACCATATATTTT. Translated, it gives CASSVDLSSGNTIYF.

The chain couples TRBV5-7 to TRBJ2-7, with 8 bases aligning to TRBD1. TRBV5-7 is reported as an ORF; its role is uncertain. Trimming took 5 bases from V and 2 from J; bases not matched to a gene: 18. The CDR3 runs 18 residues. The CDR3 region has the DNA TGTGCCAGCAGGCATATCCTCAGGGGGCGGCTGGGAACCTACGAGCAGTACTTC. This codes for CASRHILRGRLGTYEQYF.

The rearrangement links TRBV29-1 to TRBJ1-2, with 9 bases that match TRBD1. Losses at the gene ends were 6 bases for V and 4 bases for J; bases not matched to a gene: 9. Germline lookup yields CDR1 SQVTM and CDR2 ANQGSEA. CDR3 length equals 14 residues. The CDR3 loop reads CSVSPTGGGYGYTF. Written as DNA, the CDR3 is TGCAGCGTCTCTCCCACAGGGGGCGGCTATGGCTACACCTTC. Full variable domain (missing parts from reference TRBV29-1 and TRBJ1-2): SAVISQKPSRDICQRGTSLTIQCQVDSQVTMMFWYRQQPGQSLTLIATANQGSEATYESGFVIDKFPISRPNLTFSTLTVSNMSPEDSSIYLCSVSPTGGGYGYTFGSGTRLTVV.

The chain is built from TRBV4-3 and TRBJ1-4; D gene ambiguous. The germline gives CDR1 LGHNA, CDR2 YSLEER. The V end was cut by 1 base, the J end by 4 bases, with 10 bases between. The CDR3 length is 15 residues. The CDR3 DNA sequence: TGCGCCAGCAGCCAAGCGGCAGGACTTAATGAAAAACTGTTTTTT. Protein product: CASSQAAGLNEKLFF.

The chain has TRBV27 and TRBJ2-1; D possibly corresponds to TRBD2 (5 bases). Deletions cut 4 bases from V and 5 bases from J, with 21 bases between. CDR1 is MNHEY, CDR2 SMNVEV, per germline (reference sequence). CDR3 length equals 17 residues. The CDR3 reads CASSSLPSQRNDNEQFF. CDR3 in DNA: TGTGCCAGCAGTTCCCTCCCTAGCCAACGAAACGACAATGAGCAGTTCTTC.

Comments on this clone: The sample contains more than one DNA sequence encoding this CDR3. V usage is TRBV5-1 and J usage is TRBJ2-5; 11 bases are a match to TRBD2. CDR1 is SGHRS and CDR2 is YFSETQ in the germline V gene. V shed 4 bases and J 4 bases; nucleotides not matched to a gene: 6. The CDR3 runs to 15 residues. CDR3 bases: TGCGCCAGCAGCGTTAGCGGGGGGGCAGGAGAGACCCAGTACTTC. Its protein product is CASSVSGGAGETQYF.

This clone was seen a single time. The chain links TRBV25-1 to TRBJ2-1; 9 nucleotides agree with TRBD2. The CDR3 loop spans 15 amino acids. Germline lookup yields CDR1 MGHDK and CDR2 SYGVNS. V lost 5 bases, J lost 9 bases, and 11 bases stayed unmatched. The DNA for the CDR3 is TGTGCCAGCAGTTGGAGGGCTAGCGGGGATACTGAGCAGTTCTTC. As protein: CASSWRASGDTEQFF.

The chain combines TRBV4-1 with TRBJ2-7; 9 nucleotides agree with TRBD1. The CDR3 is 17 residues long. V was pared by 4 bases and J by 0 bases, with 10 bases of the junction left unmatched. The germline CDR1 and CDR2 sequences are MGHRA and YSYEKL. The CDR3 reads CASSRQIGQGSSYEQYF. Here the CDR3 DNA reads TGCGCCAGCAGCCGACAGATTGGACAGGGGAGCTCCTACGAGCAGTACTTC.

This chain connects TRBV18 to TRBJ2-2; a weak D match, TRBD1 (5 bases). V was clipped by 2 bases and J by 4 bases, with 11 bases between them. The CDR3 consists of 15 residues. The V gene's germline CDR1 is KGHSH and CDR2 LQKENI. CDR3 sequence reads: CASSPTQAGTGELFF. As DNA, the CDR3 is TGTGCCAGCTCACCAACACAGGCAGGCACCGGGGAGCTGTTTTTT.

The chain links TRBV7-9 to TRBJ2-7; possible D gene TRBD2, 6 bases. In germline, CDR1 is SEHNR, CDR2 FQNEAQ (reference sequence). The CDR3 length is 13 residues. The V end was cut by 5 bases, the J end by 3 bases, with 11 bases between. Here the CDR3 reads CASSERGNYEQYF. The CDR3, as DNA: TGTGCCAGCAGCGAACGGGGGAACTACGAGCAGTACTTC.

This clone has just one count. The chain has TRBV15 and TRBJ2-4, with TRBD2 identical over 9 bases. V gave up 3 bases and J gave up 2 bases; unmatched junction bases: 14. Looked up from germline, CDR1 is LNHNV and CDR2 is YYDKDF (reference sequence). CDR3 size: 19 residues. The CDR3 loop is CATSSQSAGGLFSKNIQYF. The CDR3 nucleotides are TGTGCCACCAGCAGTCAATCGGCGGGGGGGCTTTTCTCCAAAAACATTCAGTACTTC.

To note about this clone: The junction shows a germline mismatch at one end, possibly a read error. The chain combines TRBV7-2 with TRBJ2-7, with D possibly being TRBD2 (6 bases). The CDR3 spans 15 residues. The V gene's germline CDR1 is SGHTA and CDR2 FQGNSA. CDR3 amino acids: CASSLAASKVGREAF. The CDR3 DNA follows: TGTGCCAGCAGCTTAGCGGCCAGTAAAGTGGGGCGGGAAGCTTTC. Together with reference TRBV7-2 and TRBJ2-7, the CDR3 gives the full variable domain: GAGVSQSPSNKVTEKGKDVELRCDPISGHTALYWYRQSLGQGLEFLIYFQGNSAPDKSGLPSDRFSAERTGGSVSTLTIQRTQQEDSAVYLCASSLAASKVGREAFGPGTRLTVT.

The chain has TRBV21-1 and TRBJ1-1. TRBV21-1 is noted as a pseudogene. The CDR3 length is 16 residues. CDR3 residues: CASSKFTAGGETEAFF. DNA of the CDR3: TGTGCCAGCAGCAAATTCACGGCCGGGGGAGAGACTGAAGCTTTCTTT.

For the CDR3, the DNA is TGTGCCAGCAGCTTTAGGGGGCGGAATGAAAAACTGTTTTTT. This encodes CASSFRGRNEKLFF. The chain has TRBV5-6 and TRBJ1-4, with TRBD1 identical over 7 bases. The CDR3 length is 14 residues. Germline CDR1 reads SGHDT; CDR2 reads YYEEEE. V was clipped by 2 bases and J by 5 bases; unmatched bases: 3.

The chain carries TRBV9 and TRBJ1-1; D call uncertain. V was cut by 0 bases and J by 4 bases, with 7 bases left in between. Germline V gene data show CDR1 as SGDLS and CDR2 as YYNGEE. The CDR3 sequence is 13 residues long. CDR3 sequence (DNA): TGTGCCAGCAGCGTAGGGGCAGTCACTGAAGCTTTCTTT. As protein: CASSVGAVTEAFF.

This chain links TRBV5-1 with TRBJ1-4; maybe TRBD1 (6 bases). This CDR3 is built from 15 residues. Deletions cut 9 bases from V and 4 bases from J, with 19 bases between. In germline, CDR1 is SGHRS, CDR2 YFSETQ. The CDR3 DNA follows: TGCGCCACACGCGGAACGGACAGTCTTAATGAAAAACTGTTTTTT. Translating it yields CATRGTDSLNEKLFF.